Listed here is a single TCR beta chain. Its antigen is not identified. This sample was included in a study of graft-versus-host responses after intestinal transplantation. Across the whole study: Transplant recipients had multivisceral, liver-intestinal, or isolated intestinal grafts. Findings and caveats of the study: Within the allografts of patients who had graft-donor T cell macrochimerism, graft-versus-host to host-versus-graft clonal ratios were high. The highest levels of circulating GvH clones went along with early declines in HvG clones after transplant. Some GvH clones appeared in ileal mucosa or blood before recipient bone marrow.

Produced via immunoSEQ multiplex PCR; TCRdb's table is partial and in-frame only. This table holds 27,000 or so clones, roughly 87% found once. From germline, CDR1 is SGHRS and CDR2 YFSETQ. CDR3 length equals 14 residues. V gave up 6 bases and J gave up 0 bases, with 10 bases separating them. The receptor was isolated from a human donor who received an intestinal transplant. The chain employs TRBV5-1 and TRBJ1-3, with D perhaps TRBD1 (5 bases). The specimen was unstimulated CD4+ T cells sorted from spleen or lymph node cells, collected before intestinal transplant. The CDR3 spells CASKVGDSGNTIYF. The CDR3 DNA reads TGCGCCAGCAAAGTGGGGGACTCTGGAAACACCATATATTTT.